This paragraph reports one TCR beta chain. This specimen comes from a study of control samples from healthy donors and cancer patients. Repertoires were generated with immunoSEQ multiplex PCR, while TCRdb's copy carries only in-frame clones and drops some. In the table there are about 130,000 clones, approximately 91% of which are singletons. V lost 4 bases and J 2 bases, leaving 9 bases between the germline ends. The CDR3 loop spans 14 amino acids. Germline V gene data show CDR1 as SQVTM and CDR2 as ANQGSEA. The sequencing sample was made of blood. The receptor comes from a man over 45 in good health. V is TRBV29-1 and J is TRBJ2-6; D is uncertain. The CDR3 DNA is TGCAGCGTTGGGATTAACACTGGGGCCAACGTCCTGACTTTC. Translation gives CSVGINTGANVLTF.